This TCR beta chain was observed in a study of T cells in women clearing cervical HPV infection. Across the study: Donors had HPV16-related CIN3 or worse; 2 had invasive cancer.

Method: immunoSEQ multiplex PCR; TCRdb's copy keeps in-frame clones and lacks some. The listing records about 23,000 clones. All donors had a single incident cervical HPV16 infection, not prevalent. Study observations and caveats: Repertoire richness, not evenness, was significantly elevated in CIN3+ cases versus controls.

The CDR3 covers 13 residues. V lost 4 bases to trimming and J lost 5 bases; unmatched junction nucleotides: 3. CDR1 KGHSH and CDR2 LQKENI come from the germline V gene. Turning to this clone: Its antigen is not identified. Read sequence stops 3 residues before the CDR3 end, and the germline J gene provides the missing end.

This TCR came from a woman between 18 and 69 years old with a cervical HPV16 infection that either progressed to CIN3+ or cleared (not recorded which). Sequences were obtained from blood buffy coat. The chain is built from TRBV18 and TRBJ2-5; 8 bases agree with TRBD1. The part of the CDR3 DNA that was read is TGTGCCAGCTCACGGACAGGGCAGGAGACC. It encodes CASSRTGQET. The full CDR3 sequence reads CASSRTGQETQYF.